The clone carrying this T cell receptor (beta chain) was detected only a few times. Its specificity is unknown. These data are taken from a study of vaccination effects on CD4 cells after COVID-19. Study information: The two convalescent patients provided samples 16 days and one week before vaccination.

Antigen-specific CD4+ T cell clonotypes were called by their expansion after viral peptide-pool culture in ViraFEST. Culturing for around eleven days preceded CD4+ T cell isolation. The person had PCR-confirmed SARS-CoV-2 infection between March and December 2020. Measured with immunoSEQ multiplex PCR; TCRdb has only the in-frame clones, and not every one. The repertoire includes 55,000 or so clones, more than 75% of them detected once, and approximately 5% sits in the top ten. This material consisted of CD4+ T cells from PBMCs cultured with HIV peptides, taken before COVID-19 vaccination. Subset meaning: HIV-1 Nef peptide pool negative control/reference culture. This sequence was found in a human donor who had a prior SARS-CoV-2 infection.

The CDR3 here is CASSQNTGELFF. In DNA form, the CDR3 reads TGTGCCAGCAGTCAGAACACCGGGGAGCTGTTTTTT. The gene calls are TRBV6-6 and TRBJ2-2; no clear D. This CDR3 is built from 12 residues. Trimming removed 5 bases from V and 1 base from J, with 2 bases in between. Per germline, CDR1 MNHNY and CDR2 SVGAGI (reference sequence).